This T cell receptor beta chain was documented in a study of cytomegalovirus exposure and HLA in healthy donors. PCR was performed using 60 Vbeta and 13 Jbeta primers. Generated by immunoSEQ multiplex PCR, the TCRdb table keeps only in-frame clones and is missing some. Of some 150,000 clones in the sample, 75% to 80% were seen once. A word on this clone: What it binds is not known.

The CDR3 loop spans 14 amino acids. Germline CDR1 LNHDA, CDR2 SQIVND (reference sequence). Trimming shortened V by 6 bases and J by 6 bases, and 18 bases separated the two germline ends. Study-wide findings and caveats: Later, TCR association rates were found to vary by HLA locus, highest for DRB1 and lowest for HLA-C. HLA alleles were associated with 15,000 to 20,000 TCR beta sequences in a later analysis at 0.05 false discovery rate. A later analysis reportedly found that, within productive TCRs, an Asian-associated ancestry cluster had fewer N-insertions than the mean observed across the 666 donors.

This TCR came from a male donor in good health and CMV-seronegative. The source material was PBMCs. This rearrangement joins TRBV19 to TRBJ2-7, with D tentatively TRBD1 (5 bases). Here the CDR3 reads CASSLPDRQTEQYF. CDR3 coding DNA: TGTGCCAGTAGCCTCCCAGACAGACAGACCGAGCAGTACTTC.